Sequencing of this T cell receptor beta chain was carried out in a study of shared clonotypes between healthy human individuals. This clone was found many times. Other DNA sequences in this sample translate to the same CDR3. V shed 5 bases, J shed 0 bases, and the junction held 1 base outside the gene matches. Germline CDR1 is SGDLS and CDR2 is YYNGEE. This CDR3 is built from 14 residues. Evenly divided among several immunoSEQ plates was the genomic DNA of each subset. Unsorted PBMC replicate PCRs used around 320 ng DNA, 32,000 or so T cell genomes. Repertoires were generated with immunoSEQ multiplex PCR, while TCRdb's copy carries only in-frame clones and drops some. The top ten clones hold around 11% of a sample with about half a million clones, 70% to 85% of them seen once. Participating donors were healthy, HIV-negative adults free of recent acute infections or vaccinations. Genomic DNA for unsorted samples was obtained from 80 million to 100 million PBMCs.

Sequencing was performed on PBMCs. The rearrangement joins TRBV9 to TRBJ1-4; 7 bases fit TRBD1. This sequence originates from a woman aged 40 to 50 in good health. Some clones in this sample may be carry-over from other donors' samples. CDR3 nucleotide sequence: TGTGCCAGCAGTACAGGGGCAACTAATGAAAAACTGTTTTTT. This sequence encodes CASSTGATNEKLFF.